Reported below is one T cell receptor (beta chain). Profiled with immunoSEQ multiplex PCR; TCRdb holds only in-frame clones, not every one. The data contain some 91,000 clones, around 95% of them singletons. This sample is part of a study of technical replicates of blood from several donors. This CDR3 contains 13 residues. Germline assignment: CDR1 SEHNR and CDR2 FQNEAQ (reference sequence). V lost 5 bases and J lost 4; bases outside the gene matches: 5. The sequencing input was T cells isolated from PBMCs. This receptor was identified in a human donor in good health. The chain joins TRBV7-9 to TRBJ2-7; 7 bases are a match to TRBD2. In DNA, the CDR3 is TGTGCCAGCAGCGAGACTAGCTTTTACGAGCAGTACTTC. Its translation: CASSETSFYEQYF.